These 25 T cell receptor beta chains originate from one sample sequenced in a study of shared clonotypes between healthy human individuals. Libraries were prepared by immunoSEQ multiplex PCR; TCRdb keeps only in-frame clonotypes and omits some of them. The sample has 600,000 to 800,000 clones, approximately 72% seen once. Sample: memory CD4+ T cells sorted from blood. As for subset: CD45RA-negative fraction. Receptors were obtained from a woman younger than 45 in good health.

This clone has just a few counts. The chain couples TRBV28 to TRBJ1-5; TRBD1 matches 9 bases. The junction had 10 bases not matched to a gene; V was cut back by 4 bases and J by 3 bases. Germline lookup yields CDR1 MDHEN and CDR2 SYDVKM. There are 17 residues in the CDR3. CDR3: CASSYRGRSLANQPQHF. The CDR3 bases are TGTGCCAGCAGTTACAGGGGGCGCTCATTGGCCAATCAGCCCCAGCATTTT.

The CDR3 here is CASTGLPGSGYGANVLTF. DNA of the CDR3: TGTGCCAGCACGGGACTTCCAGGGAGCGGTTATGGGGCCAACGTCCTGACTTTC. V gene TRBV28 combines with J gene TRBJ2-6; possibly TRBD2 for D (6 bases). Deletions cut 7 bases from V and 3 bases from J, with 22 bases between. Germline values: CDR1 MDHEN, CDR2 SYDVKM. CDR3 length equals 18 residues. The whole variable domain, filled in from reference TRBV28 and TRBJ2-6, reads DVKVTQSSRYLVKRTGEKVFLECVQDMDHENMFWYRQDPGLGLRLIYFSYDVKMKEKGDIPEGYSVSREKKERFSLILESASTNQTSMYLCASTGLPGSGYGANVLTFGAGSRLTVL.

The chain carries TRBV7-2 and TRBJ2-2, with 9 positions matching TRBD2. Germline V CDR1 and CDR2: SGHTA, FQGNSA. With 7 bases clipped from V and 6 bases from J, the junction kept 9 bases outside the gene matches. This CDR3 comprises 15 residues. The CDR3 is CASNTQLAGAGELFF. The CDR3 DNA reads as TGTGCCAGCAACACCCAACTAGCGGGTGCCGGGGAGCTGTTTTTT.

The rearrangement uses TRBV30 and TRBJ1-6; D uncertain. Trimming took off 2 bases at V and 9 bases at J, with 20 bases between the two ends. This CDR3 has 16 residues. Germline CDR1 is GTSNPN and CDR2 is SVGIG (reference sequence). The DNA for the CDR3 is TGTGCCTGGAGTTCCCTTACGACACGACTTGGTTCACCCCTCCACTTT. Its translation: CAWSSLTTRLGSPLHF.

V gene TRBV4-1 combines with J gene TRBJ1-4; D is ambiguous. Per the germline V gene, CDR1 is MGHRA and CDR2 is YSYEKL. V gave up 5 bases and J gave up 4 bases, with 17 bases separating them. This CDR3 contains 16 residues. In DNA form, the CDR3 reads TGCGCCAGCAGCAAGATTGGGGAGTCTTTTAATGAAAAACTGTTTTTT. Residues: CASSKIGESFNEKLFF.

The chain combines TRBV18 with TRBJ1-1; the match to TRBD1 covers 9 bases. Germline lookup yields CDR1 KGHSH and CDR2 LQKENI. After removal of 9 bases from V and 5 bases from J, the junction contained 7 bases not matched to a gene. The CDR3 sequence is 13 residues long. The CDR3 region is CASRDRGLTEAFF. In DNA, the CDR3 is TGTGCCAGTCGCGACAGGGGGTTGACTGAAGCTTTCTTT.

This clone was observed a few times. The gene calls are TRBV4-1 and TRBJ2-3, with 9 bases fitting TRBD2. The germline CDR1 and CDR2 sequences are MGHRA and YSYEKL. The CDR3 length is 17 residues. Germline trimming cut 4 bases from V and 7 bases from J; bases unmatched to any gene: 15. The CDR3 is CASSLSESAGGAHTQYF. CDR3 DNA sequence: TGCGCCAGCAGCCTATCCGAGTCCGCGGGAGGGGCGCATACGCAGTATTTT.

Written as DNA, the CDR3 is TGTGCCAGCAGTCTTGATAGCAATCAGCCCCAGCATTTT. Amino acid sequence: CASSLDSNQPQHF. The rearrangement uses TRBV2 and TRBJ1-5; D remains unclear. Deletions cut 5 bases from V and 0 bases from J, with 5 bases between. The CDR3 totals 13 residues. Germline loops: CDR1 SNHLY, CDR2 FYNNEI.

V usage is TRBV18 and J usage is TRBJ1-1; TRBD1 matches at 9 bases. CDR3 size: 16 residues. The V segment lost 6 bases and the J segment 0 bases; nucleotides outside the gene matches: 8. CDR1 and CDR2 (germline): KGHSH, LQKENI. CDR3 sequence: CASSQGQGRLNTEAFF. In DNA form, the CDR3 reads TGTGCCAGCTCGCAGGGACAGGGTCGATTGAACACTGAAGCTTTCTTT.

The table lists this clone with many counts. The V and J genes are TRBV6-1 and TRBJ2-3, with 11 bases that match TRBD1. The CDR3 covers 15 residues. Germline assignment: CDR1 MNHNS and CDR2 SASEGT. V shed 1 base, J shed 6 bases, and the junction held 3 bases outside the gene matches. The CDR3 coding sequence is TGTGCCAGCAGTGAAGGGACAGGGGGCGCGGATACGCAGTATTTT. Translation: CASSEGTGGADTQYF.

Only a few counts were recorded for this clone. V usage is TRBV10-3 and J usage is TRBJ1-2; TRBD1 matches 11 bases. Per germline, CDR1 ENHRY and CDR2 SYGVKD. V shed 5 bases and J 4 bases; nucleotides not matched to a gene: 3. The CDR3 has 14 amino acids. In nucleotides, the CDR3 is TGTGCCATCAGTAGGACAGGGGGCATCTATGGCTACACCTTC. Its protein is CAISRTGGIYGYTF.

This clone was observed a handful of times. This same CDR3 is encoded by further DNA sequences in the sample. The chain carries TRBV2 and TRBJ1-5; 9 bases align to TRBD1. Germline V gene sequence: CDR1 SNHLY, CDR2 FYNNEI. The CDR3 runs to 13 residues. V was clipped by 6 bases and J by 4 bases; unmatched bases: 1. CDR3 region: CASSGTGNQPQHF. The CDR3 nucleotides are TGTGCCAGCAGCGGGACAGGGAATCAGCCCCAGCATTTT.

A single count supports this clone. The chain has TRBV2 and TRBJ1-3; 7 nucleotides agree with TRBD1. The CDR3 totals 13 residues. With V trimmed by 8 bases and J by 4 bases, 5 bases remained unmatched. Germline V gene sequence: CDR1 SNHLY, CDR2 FYNNEI. The CDR3 region is CASFRTGGNTIYF. DNA of the CDR3: TGTGCCAGCTTTCGGACAGGCGGAAACACCATATATTTT. Drawing the rest from reference TRBV2 and TRBJ1-3, the complete variable domain is EPEVTQTPSHQVTQMGQEVILRCVPISNHLYFYWYRQILGQKVEFLVSFYNNEISEKSEIFDDQFSVERPDGSNFTLKIRSTKLEDSAMYFCASFRTGGNTIYFGEGSWLTVV.

The chain couples TRBV21-1 to TRBJ1-5; TRBD1 is taken as the D call from the table, unchecked against the DNA. TRBV21-1 is classified as a pseudogene. The CDR3 covers 15 residues. The CDR3: CASSKPPGVRGPQHF. The CDR3 region has the DNA TGTGCCAGCAGCAAACCCCCAGGGGTCAGGGGCCCACAGCATTTT.

This chain joins TRBV7-7 and TRBJ2-2, with D possibly being TRBD2 (6 bases). Trimming shortened V by 3 bases and J by 4 bases, and 9 bases separated the two germline ends. CDR1 is SSHAT and CDR2 is FNYEAQ in the germline V gene (reference sequence). This CDR3 has 14 residues. The CDR3: CASSLSGGTGELFF. The CDR3 DNA is TGTGCCAGCAGCTTGTCCGGGGGCACCGGGGAGCTGTTTTTT.

The gene calls are TRBV6-6 and TRBJ2-3, with 8 bases matching TRBD2. The germline V gene has CDR1 MNHNY and CDR2 SVGAGI (reference sequence). The CDR3 extends over 14 amino acids. The V and J ends lost 5 bases and 2 bases, in that order; junction bases with no gene match: 3. The CDR3 loop is CASSSGGPTDTQYF. The CDR3 DNA reads TGTGCCAGCAGTAGCGGGGGTCCCACAGATACGCAGTATTTT.

This clone occurred a few times. The chain joins TRBV19 to TRBJ2-2; TRBD2 matches 7 bases. Germline V gene lookup returns CDR1 LNHDA and CDR2 SQIVND (reference sequence). Unmatched junction bases numbered 7, after V lost 4 bases and J lost 5 bases. The CDR3 runs to 15 residues. The CDR3 DNA sequence: TGTGCCAGTAGTACTCCTCGACTAGCAACCGGGGAGCTGTTTTTT. It codes for CASSTPRLATGELFF.

The chain joins TRBV27 to TRBJ2-5, with unresolved D. V was cut by 5 bases and J by 1 base, with 14 bases left in between. The CDR3 contains 15 residues. CDR1 and CDR2 from the germline V gene are MNHEY and SMNVEV (reference sequence). CDR3 bases: TGTGCCAGCAGTATTGGGTCAACGTTCCAAGAGACCCAGTACTTC. Protein product: CASSIGSTFQETQYF.

The chain recombines TRBV6-1 with TRBJ1-5; D is uncertain. The length of the CDR3 is 15 residues. Germline CDR1 is MNHNS and CDR2 is SASEGT. V was pared by 4 bases and J by 6 bases, with 16 bases between. DNA of the CDR3: TGTGCCAGCAGTGCCCAGATCCTTCCACTTCAGCCCCAGCATTTT. Translated: CASSAQILPLQPQHF.

The chain employs TRBV19 and TRBJ2-1, with D tentatively TRBD1 (5 bases). CDR3 length equals 17 residues. V was trimmed by 7 bases and J by 2 bases, leaving 21 bases between them. Germline lookup yields CDR1 LNHDA and CDR2 SQIVND (reference sequence). As DNA, the CDR3 is TGTGCCAGTACCCCCCAGCTTGGGCAGGGTACCTACAATGAGCAGTTCTTC. The encoded protein is CASTPQLGQGTYNEQFF. The whole variable domain, filled in from reference TRBV19 and TRBJ2-1, reads DGGITQSPKYLFRKEGQNVTLSCEQNLNHDAMYWYRQDPGQGLRLIYYSQIVNDFQKGDIAEGYSVSREKKESFPLTVTSAQKNPTAFYLCASTPQLGQGTYNEQFFGPGTRLTVL.

This clone was recorded only once. The chain is built from TRBV27 and TRBJ2-7; TRBD2 agrees at 7 bases. This CDR3 comprises 15 residues. The junction had 7 bases not matched to a gene; V was cut back by 3 bases and J by 2 bases. Germline values: CDR1 MNHEY, CDR2 SMNVEV (reference sequence). CDR3 region: CASSFTRAGAYEQYF. The CDR3 region has the DNA TGTGCCAGCAGTTTCACACGGGCGGGAGCCTACGAGCAGTACTTC.

In this sample, this clone turned up a few times. This chain joins TRBV5-1 and TRBJ2-1; possible D gene TRBD1, 5 bases. The germline CDR1 and CDR2 sequences are SGHRS and YFSETQ. Trimming pared 4 bases from V and 0 bases from J, leaving 11 bases between. The CDR3 consists of 15 residues. DNA of the CDR3: TGCGCCAGCAGCCCAGACAGTCACTCCTACAATGAGCAGTTCTTC. Its protein is CASSPDSHSYNEQFF.

This chain connects TRBV28 to TRBJ2-3, with 14 bases lining up with TRBD2. CDR1 and CDR2 (germline): MDHEN, SYDVKM. The CDR3 is 16 amino acids. V lost 4 bases to trimming and J lost 3 bases; unmatched junction nucleotides: 3. CDR3 sequence reads: CASSWGLAGDTDTQYF. The DNA of the CDR3 is TGTGCCAGCAGTTGGGGACTAGCGGGAGATACAGATACGCAGTATTTT.

This sequence joins TRBV6-4 and TRBJ2-3, with D possibly matching TRBD2 (6 bases). Trimming took off 4 bases at V and 1 base at J, with 15 bases between the two ends. Germline values: CDR1 MRHNA, CDR2 SNTAGT. The CDR3 is 16 amino acids. This CDR3 reads CASSVSREGGTDTQYF. The DNA for the CDR3 is TGTGCCAGCAGTGTTTCGCGGGAAGGGGGCACAGATACGCAGTATTTT.

The V call is TRBV7-9, the J call TRBJ2-7, with a weak D call TRBD2 (6 bases). Trimming left V 5 bases short and J 0 bases short, with 11 bases between. Germline V lookup: CDR1 SEHNR, CDR2 FQNEAQ (reference sequence). CDR3 length: 14 residues. This chain's CDR3 is CASSTLAISYEQYF. CDR3 nucleotide sequence: TGTGCCAGCAGCACACTAGCAATCTCCTACGAGCAGTACTTC.